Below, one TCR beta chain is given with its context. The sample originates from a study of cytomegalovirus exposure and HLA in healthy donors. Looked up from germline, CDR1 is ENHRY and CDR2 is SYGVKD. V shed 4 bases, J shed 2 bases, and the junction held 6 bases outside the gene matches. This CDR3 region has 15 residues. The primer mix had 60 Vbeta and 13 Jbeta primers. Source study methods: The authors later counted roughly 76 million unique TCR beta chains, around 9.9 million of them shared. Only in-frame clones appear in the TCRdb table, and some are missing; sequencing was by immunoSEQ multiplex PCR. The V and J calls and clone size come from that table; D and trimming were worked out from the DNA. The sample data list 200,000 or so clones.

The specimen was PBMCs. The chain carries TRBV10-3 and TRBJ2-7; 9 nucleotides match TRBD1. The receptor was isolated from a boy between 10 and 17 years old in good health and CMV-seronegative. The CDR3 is CAISGYRGPPYEQYF. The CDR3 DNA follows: TGTGCCATCAGTGGATACAGGGGGCCTCCCTACGAGCAGTACTTC.